The 8 T cell receptor beta chains presented below share a single source sample, sequenced in a study of blood T cell repertoires in COVID-19. The method was immunoSEQ multiplex PCR; TCRdb's version includes in-frame clones alone and lacks a portion of them. The sample has approximately 68,000 clones, about 81% seen once; the top ten hold 9.2%. Material: peripheral blood. These receptors were taken from a human donor in a cohort sampled during active COVID-19.

A few counts support this clone. The chain joins TRBV2 to TRBJ1-1; D unresolved. Germline CDR1 is SNHLY and CDR2 is FYNNEI. V was cut by 8 bases and J by 4 bases, with 23 bases left in between. The CDR3 length is 16 residues. The CDR3 spells CASPPIEVGRATEAFF. The CDR3 DNA reads as TGTGCCAGCCCCCCAATAGAGGTAGGGAGGGCCACTGAAGCTTTCTTT.

DNA of the CDR3: TGTGCCAGCAGTGCTAGCGGGATAGGGTCCTACAATGAGCAGTTCTTC. This gives the protein CASSASGIGSYNEQFF. J is TRBJ2-1 and V is TRBV25-1; 9 bases fit TRBD2. Trimming cost V 4 bases and J 1 base; bases outside gene matches: 5. The CDR3 contains 16 residues. The germline CDR1 and CDR2 sequences are MGHDK and SYGVNS.

V usage is TRBV7-8 and J usage is TRBJ2-3, with a tentative D call TRBD2 (6 bases). This CDR3 spans 15 amino acids. Germline V gene lookup returns CDR1 SGHVS and CDR2 FQNEAQ. The V and J ends lost 1 base and 10 bases respectively, with 18 bases between them. Here the CDR3 reads CASSLVAGFLDSQYF. As DNA, the CDR3 is TGTGCCAGCAGCTTAGTGGCGGGGTTTTTGGATTCGCAGTATTTT.

This clone was observed once. The chain carries TRBV7-9 and TRBJ1-3, with 9 bases lining up with TRBD1. Trimming at V came to 2 bases and at J to 1 base, leaving 6 bases not matched to a gene. The CDR3 totals 17 residues. Germline V gene data show CDR1 as SEHNR and CDR2 as FQNEAQ (reference sequence). CDR3 in DNA: TGTGCCAGCAGCTTACCCGGACAGGGGACGTCTGGAAACACCATATATTTT. As protein: CASSLPGQGTSGNTIYF. The full variable domain, rest sourced from reference TRBV7-9 and TRBJ1-3, is DTGVSQNPRHKITKRGQNVTFRCDPISEHNRLYWYRQTLGQGPEFLTYFQNEAQLEKSRLLSDRFSAERPKGSFSTLEIQRTEQGDSAMYLCASSLPGQGTSGNTIYFGEGSWLTVV.

The chain employs TRBV7-6 and TRBJ1-5; a possible D gene is TRBD1 (5 bases). V was trimmed by 1 base and J by 3 bases, leaving 7 bases between them. The CDR3 extends over 14 amino acids. Germline assignment: CDR1 SGHVS and CDR2 FNYEAQ. This chain's CDR3 is CASSLGTINQPQHF. The DNA of the CDR3 is TGTGCCAGCAGCTTAGGGACAATCAATCAGCCCCAGCATTTT.

The chain carries TRBV9 and TRBJ2-3; 11 bases align to TRBD1. The CDR3 has 15 amino acids. Germline-derived CDR1 and CDR2 are SGDLS and YYNGEE. J gave up 2 bases and V 4 bases, and 3 bases lay outside the gene matches. The CDR3 is CASSSDRGHTDTQYF. The CDR3 nucleotides are TGTGCCAGCAGCTCGGACAGGGGGCACACAGATACGCAGTATTTT.

The chain links TRBV5-6 to TRBJ2-7, with TRBD2 matching over 7 bases. The ends lost 4 bases at V and 3 bases at J; junction bases unmatched: 10. This CDR3 has 15 residues. Germline V lookup: CDR1 SGHDT, CDR2 YYEEEE. In DNA form, the CDR3 reads TGTGCCAGCAGCCGGGGCGGGACTAACCTCTACGAGCAGTACTTC. Translated: CASSRGGTNLYEQYF.

The V gene is TRBV30, the J gene TRBJ2-2; the D gene is possibly TRBD1 (5 bases). In germline, CDR1 is GTSNPN, CDR2 SVGIG (reference sequence). CDR3 length equals 16 residues. V lost 0 bases and J lost 1, with 12 bases in between. The CDR3 region has the DNA TGTGCCTGGAGTGTAATCCAGGGCCTGAACACCGGGGAGCTGTTTTTT. It translates to CAWSVIQGLNTGELFF.